A single sample gave rise to the 9 T cell receptor beta chains below, sequenced in a study of T cells after yellow fever vaccination. Via MiXCR, TCRdb re-called the 5' RACE reads, giving one row per CDR3 protein. Here the sample spans approximately 610,000 distinct CDR3 sequences, around 16% being singletons. The starting material was PBMCs, obtained less than 6 days after the first yellow fever vaccination. These receptors originate from a man aged 18-30 years who received the YFV17D yellow fever vaccine.

This rearrangement joins TRBV11-2 to TRBJ1-1; D call uncertain. The CDR3 covers 14 residues. Germline CDR1 SGHAT, CDR2 FQNNGV. V was pared by 3 bases and J by 4 bases, with 12 bases between. Written as DNA, the CDR3 is TGTGCCAGCAGCTTCAAGGTTCAGAGCACTGAAGCTTTCTTT. Translated: CASSFKVQSTEAFF.

The rearrangement links TRBV13 to TRBJ2-7; the D is unclear. This CDR3 contains 14 residues. The V and J ends lost 5 bases and 2 bases respectively, with 13 bases between them. The germline gives CDR1 PRHDT, CDR2 FYEKMQ (reference sequence). CDR3 sequence reads: CASSLRASAYEQYF. The CDR3 DNA follows: TGTGCCAGCAGCCTTCGGGCAAGCGCCTACGAGCAGTACTTC.

The table lists this clonotype with a few counts. The chain employs TRBV16 and TRBJ2-3, with D tentatively TRBD2 (6 bases). This CDR3 region has 16 residues. V gave up 7 bases and J gave up 3 bases, with 20 bases separating them. CDR1 and CDR2 from the germline V gene are KGHSY and FQNENV. The CDR3 DNA follows: TGTGCCAGCAAGACGACTAGTTGGAGGGAGACAGATACGCAGTATTTT. Protein: CASKTTSWRETDTQYF.

CDR3 in amino acids: CASSTYSNQPQHF. CDR3 bases: TGTGCCAGCAGTACTTATAGCAATCAGCCCCAGCATTTT. The chain is built from TRBV6-5 and TRBJ1-5; D is unresolved. The CDR3 spans 13 residues. Looked up from germline, CDR1 is MNHEY and CDR2 is SVGAGI. Trimming left V 5 bases short and J 0 bases short, with 5 bases between.

This clonotype was recorded a few times. The CDR3 loop is CASGKTAGETQYF. Written as DNA, the CDR3 is TGTGCCAGCGGAAAGACAGCGGGAGAGACCCAGTACTTC. This chain links TRBV3-1 with TRBJ2-5, with a weak D call TRBD2 (6 bases). This CDR3 comprises 13 residues. CDR1 and CDR2 (germline): LGHDT, YNNKEL (reference sequence). Deletions cut 8 bases from V and 4 bases from J, with 14 bases between.

In this sample, this clonotype turned up a few times. The chain joins TRBV7-2 to TRBJ2-3; tentatively, D is TRBD1 or TRBD2 (6 bases each). Trimming pared 1 base from V and 9 bases from J, leaving 17 bases between. CDR3 length: 15 amino acids. Germline V gene lookup returns CDR1 SGHTA and CDR2 FQGNSA. CDR3 in amino acids: CASSLVLGGSGTQYF. CDR3 nucleotide sequence: TGTGCCAGCAGCTTAGTGTTGGGGGGCTCTGGGACGCAGTATTTT.

The rearrangement uses TRBV2 and TRBJ2-5; D might be TRBD2 (6 bases). The CDR3 extends over 13 amino acids. V lost 8 bases and J lost 2, with 12 bases in between. In germline, CDR1 is SNHLY, CDR2 FYNNEI. CDR3 protein: CASSGLSQETQYF. For the CDR3, the DNA is TGTGCCAGCTCCGGACTATCACAAGAGACCCAGTACTTC.

This clonotype turned up a few times. This sequence joins TRBV25-1 and TRBJ2-3; possible D gene TRBD2, 6 bases. Germline V lookup: CDR1 MGHDK, CDR2 SYGVNS. The CDR3 has 14 residues. V lost 3 bases, J lost 2 bases, and 9 bases lay in between. The CDR3 here is CASSEAGTTDTQYF. CDR3 sequence (DNA): TGTGCCAGCAGTGAGGCGGGGACCACAGATACGCAGTATTTT. Looking up the rest from reference TRBV25-1 and TRBJ2-3 gives the full variable domain: EADIYQTPRYLVIGTGKKITLECSQTMGHDKMYWYQQDPGMELHLIHYSYGVNSTEKGDLSSESTVSRIRTEHFPLTLESARPSHTSQYLCASSEAGTTDTQYFGPGTRLTVL.

This clonotype was counted many times. This chain joins TRBV18 and TRBJ2-3; D is perhaps TRBD1 or TRBD2 (5 bases each). Germline CDR1 is KGHSH and CDR2 is LQKENI. This CDR3 spans 15 amino acids. The germline V and J ends were trimmed by 3 bases and 4 bases, with 14 bases remaining between them. The CDR3 sequence: CASSPPRGGADTQYF. As DNA, the CDR3 is TGTGCCAGCTCACCCCCACGGGGCGGAGCAGATACGCAGTATTTT.